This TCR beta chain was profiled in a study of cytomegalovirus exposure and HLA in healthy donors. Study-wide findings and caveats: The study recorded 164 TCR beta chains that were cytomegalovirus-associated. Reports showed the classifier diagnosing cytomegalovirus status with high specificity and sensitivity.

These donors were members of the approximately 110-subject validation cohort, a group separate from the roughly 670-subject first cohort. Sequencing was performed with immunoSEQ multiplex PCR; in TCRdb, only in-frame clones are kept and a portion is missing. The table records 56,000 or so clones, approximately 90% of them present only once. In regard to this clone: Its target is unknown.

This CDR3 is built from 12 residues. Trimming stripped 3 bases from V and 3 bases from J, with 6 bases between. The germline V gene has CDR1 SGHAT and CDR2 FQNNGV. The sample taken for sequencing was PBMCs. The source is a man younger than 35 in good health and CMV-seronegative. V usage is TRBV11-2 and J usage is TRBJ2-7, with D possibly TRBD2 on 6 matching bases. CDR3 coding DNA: TGTGCCAGCAGCTTCGGGGGCTACGAGCAGTACTTC. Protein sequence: CASSFGGYEQYF. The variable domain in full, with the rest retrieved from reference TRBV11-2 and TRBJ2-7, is EAGVAQSPRYKIIEKRQSVAFWCNPISGHATLYWYQQILGQGPKLLIQFQNNGVVDDSQLPKDRFSAERLKGVDSTLKIQPAKLEDSAVYLCASSFGGYEQYFGPGTRLTVT.